This TCR beta chain was captured in a study of blood T cell repertoires in COVID-19 (TCRdb year 2020). Study-wide context: The collaborator samples originated in the United States, Italy and Spain and spanned the acute and convalescent phases of COVID-19. The material from the prospective study consisted of cDNA or gDNA derived from T cells, B-cell-depleted T cells, or PBMCs. The repertoires were made available in a free public database intended to serve as a resource for research on the immune response to SARS-CoV-2. Subjects who had been exposed to COVID-19, were actively infected with it, or had recovered from it provided the deeply sampled blood TCRbeta repertoires that made up the dataset. Samples came from the ongoing ImmuneRACE study (first 160 participants) plus 1,254 subjects from 6 global collaborators. The sample metadata nearly always contained a de-identified subject ID, COVID-19 status, age in years and sex. Where HLA class I and class II types were available, the types were taken from metadata supplied by the sample provider, not from assay-based typing. Results and caveats for the whole study, not just this receptor: The quantity of clinical and demographic metadata differed by source and by participant and was supplied without curation.

Remarks on this clone: Which antigen it targets is not known. Base qualities are not provided; no much larger clone lies one nucleotide away.

Whole blood was collected in K2EDTA tubes by collaborating institutions according to the institutions' own protocols. For TCRbeta analysis, collaborators shipped samples as frozen whole blood, isolated PBMCs, or DNA extracted from either of those sample types. The CDR3 starts with the cysteine, ends with the phenylalanine, and has 15 residues. Only CDR3 DNA is held: 45 bases, read in frame from base 1. V lost 4 bases and J lost 6 bases; the stretch between them is 13 bases long. CDR1 and CDR2 (LGHNT, FRNRAP) derive from the germline V gene. The immunoSEQ Assay, a bias-controlled multiplex PCR, was used to amplify TCRbeta CDR3 regions from genomic DNA. On the authors' methods: Within the assay, amplification of reference gene primers was used to estimate how many nucleated cells each sample contained. To quantify the absolute abundance of each unique TCRbeta CDR3 rearrangement, sequence reads were collapsed and filtered. For each sample, productive Simpson clonality was calculated by taking the square root of Simpson's diversity index across productive rearrangements. The table was pulled from immuneACCESS by TCRdb, which kept in-frame rearrangements only. Such tables lose some clones; where checked, under half of the loss comes from unresolved V genes, and the rest has no known cause. Clonal size and the V and J genes are those of that table, whereas D and trimming came from the DNA. The sample table records about 81,000 clones; about 95% of these occur just once. Almost 4.5% of the sample is taken by the ten largest.

Input material: peripheral blood. Recombination connected TRBV12-5 to TRBJ1-6, with the D gene too uncertain to name. This clonotype originated in a human donor with active COVID-19. The donor label of this sample is uncertain. In nucleotide form, the sequence is TGTGCTAGTGGTTCAGCCCCCACGGGTAATTCACCCCTCCACTTT. This sequence encodes CASGSAPTGNSPLHF.